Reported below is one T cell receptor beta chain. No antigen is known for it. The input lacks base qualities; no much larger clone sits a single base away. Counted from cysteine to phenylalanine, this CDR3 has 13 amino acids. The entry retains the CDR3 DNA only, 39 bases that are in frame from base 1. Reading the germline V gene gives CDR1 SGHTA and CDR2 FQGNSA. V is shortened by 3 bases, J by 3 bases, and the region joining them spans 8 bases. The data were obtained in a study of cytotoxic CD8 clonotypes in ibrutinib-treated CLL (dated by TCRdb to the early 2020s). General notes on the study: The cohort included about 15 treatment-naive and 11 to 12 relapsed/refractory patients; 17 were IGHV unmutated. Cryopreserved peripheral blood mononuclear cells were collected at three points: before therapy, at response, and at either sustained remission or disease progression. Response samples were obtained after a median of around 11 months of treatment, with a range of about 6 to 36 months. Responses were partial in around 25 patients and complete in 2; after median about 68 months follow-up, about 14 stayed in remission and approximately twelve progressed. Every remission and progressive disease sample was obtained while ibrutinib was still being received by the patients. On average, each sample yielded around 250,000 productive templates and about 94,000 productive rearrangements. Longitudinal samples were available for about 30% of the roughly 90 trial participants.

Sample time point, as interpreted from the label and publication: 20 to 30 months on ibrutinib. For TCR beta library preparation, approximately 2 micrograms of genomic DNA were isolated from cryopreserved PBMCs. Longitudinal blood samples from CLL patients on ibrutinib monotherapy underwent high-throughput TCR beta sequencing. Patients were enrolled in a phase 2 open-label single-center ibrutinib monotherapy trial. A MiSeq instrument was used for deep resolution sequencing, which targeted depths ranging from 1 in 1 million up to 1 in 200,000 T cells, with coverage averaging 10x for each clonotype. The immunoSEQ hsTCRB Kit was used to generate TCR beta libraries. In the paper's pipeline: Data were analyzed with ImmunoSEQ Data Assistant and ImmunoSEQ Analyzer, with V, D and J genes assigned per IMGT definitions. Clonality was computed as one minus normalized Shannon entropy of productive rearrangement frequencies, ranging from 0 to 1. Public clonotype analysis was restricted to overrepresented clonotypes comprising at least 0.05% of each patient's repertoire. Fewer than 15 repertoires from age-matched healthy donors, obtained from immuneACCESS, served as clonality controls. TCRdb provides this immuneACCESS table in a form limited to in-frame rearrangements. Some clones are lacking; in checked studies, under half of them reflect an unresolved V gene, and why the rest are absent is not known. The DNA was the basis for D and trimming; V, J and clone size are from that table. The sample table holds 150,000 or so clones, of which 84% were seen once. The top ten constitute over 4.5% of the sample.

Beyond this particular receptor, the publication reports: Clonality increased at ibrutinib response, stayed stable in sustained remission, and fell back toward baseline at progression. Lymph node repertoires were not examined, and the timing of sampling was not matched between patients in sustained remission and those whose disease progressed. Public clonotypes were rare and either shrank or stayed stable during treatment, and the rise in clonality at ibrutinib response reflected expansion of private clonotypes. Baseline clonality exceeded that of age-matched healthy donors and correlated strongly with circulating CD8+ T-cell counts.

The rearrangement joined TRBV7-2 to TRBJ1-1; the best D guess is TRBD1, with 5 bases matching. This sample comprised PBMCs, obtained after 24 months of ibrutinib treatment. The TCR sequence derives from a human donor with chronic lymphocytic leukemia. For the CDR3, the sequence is CASSLQGYTEAFF. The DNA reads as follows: TGTGCCAGCAGCTTGCAGGGTTACACTGAAGCTTTCTTT.